This record concerns one T cell receptor beta chain sequence. This clonotype was seen at least ten times. It lacks a known antigen. Per-base qualities were not stored, and no clone one base away is much larger. This entry is derived from a study of read filtering for tumor transcriptome and immune sequencing (dated by TCRdb to 2019 to 2021). Broadly, across the study: The cohort consisted of 17 to 20 male and more than 11 female patients, with a mean age of roughly 66 years and an age range of roughly 40 to 85. A main aim was a read-filtering strategy for immune repertoire data, specifically whether clonotypes supported by a single read should be removed. Whole-transcriptome libraries were prepared with the TruSeq RNA Access Library Prep Kit after DNase treatment. Using the same bone marrow samples, the study compared TCR repertoires obtained by targeted immune repertoire sequencing with those obtained by bulk whole-transcriptome sequencing. TCR-region mapped reads per sample ranged from about 3.5 to 11 million with IR-seq versus only about 75 to 1,400 with RNA-seq. By revised international staging, roughly eight patients were R-ISS I, 15 to 20 were R-ISS II and roughly 7 were R-ISS III.

Based on the germline V gene (reference sequence), the CDR1 and CDR2 sequences are DFQATT and SNEGSKA. From the cysteine through the phenylalanine, the CDR3 covers 12 amino acids. The sequence is cut down to CDR3 DNA, 36 bases in frame from base 1. Cut back by 3 bases and 5 bases, the V and J ends lie 8 bases apart. Bone marrow was sampled from every patient at the time of active disease. Ficoll-Hypaque density gradient centrifugation was used to isolate the bone marrow mononuclear cells. Myeloma plasma cells were removed and CD138-negative cells were collected by negative selection after labeling with CD138 magnetic microbeads on a MACS separator. The purity of the isolated cells was checked by flow cytometry with CD138 antibodies on an Attune NxT. Total RNA was extracted with TRIzol reagent and quantified with a NanoDrop spectrophotometer. Paired RNA-seq and IR-seq were performed on each patient's CD138-negative bone marrow sample.

The full study reports these points: The correlation between IR-seq and RNA-seq shared clonotype proportions was increased by removal of single-read clonotypes. The sorted CD138-negative fraction was composed of a mixed bone marrow immune population rather than of purified T cells. In IR-seq, single-read clonotypes were approximately 80% of clonotypes but around 3.2% of total reads; in RNA-seq they were roughly 77% of clonotypes and approximately 40% of reads. IR-seq captured clonotypes at much higher depth and more reliably than RNA-seq, and smaller IR-seq throughput sufficed to identify most shared clonotypes.

The Immunoverse kit was used to build TCR libraries from around 400 ng RNA, with molecular barcoded adaptors covering alpha/delta and beta/gamma chains. TCR library preparation used the same RNA that was used for transcriptome sequencing. TCR libraries were sequenced on an Illumina HiSeq 4000 with 2 x 150 cycles. The original methods were these. TCR reads were aligned to human V, D, J and C references and assembled into CDR3 clonotypes with MiXCR, including quality filtering and error correction. The tcR package in R was used for analysis of clonotype counts and gene usage diversity. For inspection of raw mapping reads, RNA-seq reads were mapped by STAR aligner version 2.5.3a onto GRCh37 of the human genome. To test how sequencing depth affects detected clonotypes, IR-seq fastq files were randomly downsampled with Seqtk 1.3. TCRdb reworked the public reads: Q25 trimming with fastp, MiXCR clone assembly, productive beta chains retained. CDR3 protein duplicates are merged, each entry listing the most common genes and DNA. The V and J calls and clone size come from TCRdb's table, not from the authors' own analysis. The sample table records about 40,000 distinct CDR3 sequences; approximately 13% of these occur just once. 25% to 35% of the sample belongs to the ten largest clones.

This TCR came from a donor aged 40 or over with multiple myeloma. The sample comprised a population of CD138-negative cells sorted from bone marrow. The cell subset or site tag for this specimen amounts to: bone marrow mononuclear cells depleted of CD138+ plasma/myeloma cells by negative magnetic selection. The chain links TRBV20-1 with TRBJ2-1; the D region may be TRBD1 or TRBD2, each matching 5 bases equally. The bases are TGCAGTGCTAGGAGGGGCCACAATGAGCAGTTCTTC. Translated, this gives CSARRGHNEQFF.